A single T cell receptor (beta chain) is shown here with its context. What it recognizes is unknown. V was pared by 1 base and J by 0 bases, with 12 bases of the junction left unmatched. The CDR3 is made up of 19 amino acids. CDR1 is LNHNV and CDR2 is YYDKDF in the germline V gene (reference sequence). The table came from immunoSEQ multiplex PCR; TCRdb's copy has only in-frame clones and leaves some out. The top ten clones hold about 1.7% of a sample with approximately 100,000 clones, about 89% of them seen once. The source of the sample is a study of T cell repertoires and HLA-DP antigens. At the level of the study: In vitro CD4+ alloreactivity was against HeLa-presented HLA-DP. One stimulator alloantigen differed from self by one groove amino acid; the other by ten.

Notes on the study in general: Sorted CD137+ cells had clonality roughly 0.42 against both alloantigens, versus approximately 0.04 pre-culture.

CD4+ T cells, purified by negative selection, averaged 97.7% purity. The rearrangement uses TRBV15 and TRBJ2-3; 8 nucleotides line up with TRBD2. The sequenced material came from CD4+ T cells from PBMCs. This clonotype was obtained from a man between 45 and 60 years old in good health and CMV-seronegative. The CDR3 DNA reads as TGTGCCACCAGCAGAGTACGAGGCGATTCGGGAGGGAGCACAGATACGCAGTATTTT. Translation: CATSRVRGDSGGSTDTQYF.